These 32 T cell receptor beta chains originate from one sample sequenced in a study of patients and donors after allogeneic stem cell transplantation. TCRdb used MiXCR to reprocess the RT-PCR reads, holding one entry per CDR3 protein. The profile covers about 110,000 distinct CDR3 sequences, with 35% appearing a single time and around 26% taken by the ten largest. The sequenced material came from blood, either unsorted or a sorted T cell fraction (not recorded which). The receptors derive from a human donor who was either an allogeneic HSCT recipient or a stem cell or donor lymphocyte infusion donor (not recorded which). It is not recorded whose cells these are; they may come from a transplant donor.

The sample holds a few counts of this clonotype. V and J are TRBV4-3 and TRBJ1-1, with 7 bases that match TRBD1. V shed 6 bases, J shed 6 bases, and the junction held 7 bases outside the gene matches. The CDR3 runs to 13 residues. The germline CDR1 and CDR2 sequences are LGHNA and YSLEER. This chain's CDR3 is CASSDTGEAEAFF. CDR3 in DNA: TGCGCCAGCAGTGACACAGGGGAGGCTGAAGCTTTCTTT.

CDR3 sequence (DNA): TGCAGCGCCCGACAGATTCAAACCGGGGAGCTGTTTTTT. Amino acids: CSARQIQTGELFF. The V gene is TRBV29-1, the J gene TRBJ2-2, with D possibly TRBD1 on 5 matching bases. In germline, CDR1 is SQVTM, CDR2 ANQGSEA. Trimming cost V 7 bases and J 5 bases, with 14 bases left between them. The CDR3 runs to 13 residues.

A few counts support this clonotype. The chain recombines TRBV30 with TRBJ2-1; possibly TRBD1 for D (5 bases). CDR1 GTSNPN and CDR2 SVGIG come from the germline V gene (reference sequence). The length of the CDR3 is 14 residues. V was clipped by 3 bases and J by 6 bases, with 15 bases between them. The CDR3 DNA is TGTGCCTGGAGAAGGGCAGGGAAGGCCAATGAGCAGTTCTTC. Translation gives CAWRRAGKANEQFF.

CDR3 sequence: CASSFLGASYNEQFF. Here the CDR3 DNA reads TGTGCCAGCAGTTTTTTGGGGGCTTCCTACAATGAGCAGTTCTTC. The V and J genes are TRBV6-2 or TRBV6-3 and TRBJ2-1; D may be TRBD1 (6 bases). This CDR3 is built from 15 residues. V shed 4 bases and J shed 1 base, with 11 bases lying between them. CDR1 is MNHEY, CDR2 SVGEGT, per germline.

This sequence joins TRBV6-6 and TRBJ2-5; D gene uncertain. V gave up 2 bases and J gave up 4 bases, with 5 bases separating them. The CDR3 contains 12 residues. CDR1 and CDR2 (germline): MNHNY, SVGAGI (reference sequence). The CDR3 region is CASSYVRETQYF. DNA of the CDR3: TGTGCCAGCAGTTACGTTCGAGAGACCCAGTACTTC.

This clonotype was seen a few times. This sequence joins TRBV3-1 and TRBJ2-1; 9 nucleotides match TRBD2. The CDR3 covers 19 residues. Trimming removed 4 bases from V and 4 bases from J; junction bases left unmatched: 17. Looked up from germline, CDR1 is LGHDT and CDR2 is YNNKEL (reference sequence). CDR3 residues: CASSRSRGASGTRYNEQFF. The CDR3 DNA follows: TGTGCCAGCAGCCGATCCCGGGGGGCTAGCGGGACCCGGTACAATGAGCAGTTCTTC.

The chain joins TRBV7-2 to TRBJ2-2, with 9 positions matching TRBD2. Germline CDR1 SGHTA, CDR2 FQGNSA. Trimming at V came to 3 bases and at J to 7 bases, leaving 3 bases not matched to a gene. This CDR3 region has 14 residues. The CDR3 nucleotides read TGTGCCAGCAGCTTTAGCGGGAGAGACGGGGAGCTGTTTTTT. Translated: CASSFSGRDGELFF. Drawing the rest from reference TRBV7-2 and TRBJ2-2, the complete variable domain is GAGVSQSPSNKVTEKGKDVELRCDPISGHTALYWYRQSLGQGLEFLIYFQGNSAPDKSGLPSDRFSAERTGGSVSTLTIQRTQQEDSAVYLCASSFSGRDGELFFGEGSRLTVL.

V is TRBV20-1 and J is TRBJ2-1; 15 bases map to TRBD2. Germline V lookup: CDR1 DFQATT, CDR2 SNEGSKA (reference sequence). V lost 5 bases, J lost 9 bases, and 5 bases stayed unmatched. The CDR3 length is 14 residues. This CDR3 is CSAWTSGRASEQFF. The CDR3 region has the DNA TGCAGTGCTTGGACTAGCGGGAGGGCCTCTGAGCAGTTCTTC.

The chain is built from TRBV12-3 or TRBV12-4 and TRBJ2-2; TRBD2 aligns across 9 bases. This CDR3 region has 15 residues. V lost 6 bases to trimming and J lost 6 bases; unmatched junction nucleotides: 8. The CDR3 reads CASSRSGSWAGELFF. The CDR3 DNA follows: TGTGCCAGCAGCCGTAGCGGGAGTTGGGCCGGGGAGCTGTTTTTT.

The chain links TRBV4-2 to TRBJ2-7; no definite D call. V was shortened by 4 bases and J by 7 bases, with 14 bases between the two germline ends. CDR1 LGHNA and CDR2 YNFKEQ come from the germline V gene. This CDR3 region has 13 residues. The CDR3 spells CASSPSRTREQYF. The CDR3 DNA is TGTGCCAGCAGCCCTTCGAGGACCCGTGAGCAGTACTTC.

The table lists this clonotype with a few counts. The V call is TRBV24-1, the J call TRBJ1-1; possible D gene TRBD1, 5 bases. Germline V lookup: CDR1 KGHDR, CDR2 SFDVKD. The CDR3 is 13 residues long. V lost 7 bases and J lost 3, with 11 bases in between. The CDR3 DNA is TGTGCCACCAGGGCCTGGGGGGACACTGAAGCTTTCTTT. Its protein is CATRAWGDTEAFF.

The chain joins TRBV6-2 or TRBV6-3 to TRBJ1-2; D possibly corresponds to TRBD1 (5 bases). This CDR3 comprises 15 residues. The germline gives CDR1 MNHEY, CDR2 SVGEGT. V dropped 7 bases and J dropped 0 bases, with 15 bases sitting between them. This CDR3 reads CASNGKEGTNYGYTF. Written as DNA, the CDR3 is TGTGCCAGCAACGGAAAGGAGGGGACTAACTATGGCTACACCTTC.

V and J are TRBV28 and TRBJ1-4, with D unclear. Trimming took off 5 bases at V and 5 bases at J, with 9 bases between the two ends. The germline V gene encodes CDR1 MDHEN and CDR2 SYDVKM. This CDR3 spans 13 amino acids. CDR3 sequence reads: CASSRAANEKLFF. The CDR3, as DNA: TGTGCCAGCAGTAGGGCAGCAAATGAAAAACTGTTTTTT.

The chain carries TRBV5-1 and TRBJ1-1; 8 positions match TRBD1. The CDR3 has 17 residues. V was pared by 4 bases and J by 0 bases, with 11 bases of the junction left unmatched. Germline CDR1 SGHRS, CDR2 YFSETQ. The CDR3, as DNA: TGCGCCAGCAGCCCAAATGTGGGGACAGGCATGAACACTGAAGCTTTCTTT. Its translation is CASSPNVGTGMNTEAFF.

The genes are TRBV18 and TRBJ1-1; D gene ambiguous. Germline loops: CDR1 KGHSH, CDR2 LQKENI. V gave up 3 bases and J gave up 0 bases, with 2 bases separating them. The CDR3 spans 12 residues. The CDR3: CASSPLNTEAFF. Written as DNA, the CDR3 is TGTGCCAGCTCACCCCTGAACACTGAAGCTTTCTTT. The full variable domain, in which reference TRBV18 and TRBJ1-1 provide the parts outside the CDR3, is NAGVMQNPRHLVRRRGQEARLRCSPMKGHSHVYWYRQLPEEGLKFMVYLQKENIIDESGMPKERFSAEFPKEGPSILRIQQVVRGDSAAYFCASSPLNTEAFFGQGTRLTVV.

The sample holds a few counts of this clonotype. This chain uses TRBV5-5 with TRBJ2-5; D ambiguous. The germline V gene encodes CDR1 SGHKS and CDR2 YYEKEE (reference sequence). Trimming left V 3 bases short and J 1 base short, with 4 bases between. The length of the CDR3 is 12 residues. CDR3 DNA: TGTGCCAGCAGCTCCTCCCAAGAGACCCAGTACTTC. This translates into CASSSSQETQYF.

The chain links TRBV19 to TRBJ2-1; 7 bases map to TRBD2. The CDR3 loop spans 11 amino acids. The germline CDR1 and CDR2 sequences are LNHDA and SQIVND (reference sequence). J was trimmed by 9 bases and V by 8 bases; bases with no gene match: 4. CDR3 nucleotide sequence: TGTGCCAGTCATGGGGGGGGTGAGCAGTTCTTC. Protein: CASHGGGEQFF.

Only a few counts were recorded for this clonotype. CDR3 sequence: CSASTGTQPQHF. The CDR3 DNA is TGCAGTGCTTCGACAGGGACTCAGCCCCAGCATTTT. The rearrangement joins TRBV20-1 to TRBJ1-5, with 7 nucleotides matching TRBD1. The trim removed 5 bases at V and 6 bases at J, leaving 4 bases unmatched. The CDR3 is made up of 12 amino acids. Germline V lookup: CDR1 DFQATT, CDR2 SNEGSKA (reference sequence).

This clonotype turned up a few times. The chain has TRBV12-3 or TRBV12-4 and TRBJ2-3; 11 positions match TRBD2. The CDR3 is made up of 15 amino acids. The V and J ends lost 3 bases and 6 bases, in that order; junction bases with no gene match: 5. In DNA, the CDR3 is TGTGCCAGCAGTTTCAAACTAGCGGGAGCGGATACGCAGTATTTT. Translated, it gives CASSFKLAGADTQYF.

The chain links TRBV6-6 to TRBJ2-5, with 7 bases lining up with TRBD2. The ends lost 4 bases at V and 1 base at J; junction bases unmatched: 3. Looked up from germline, CDR1 is MNHNY and CDR2 is SVGAGI (reference sequence). The CDR3 has 14 residues. The DNA of the CDR3 is TGTGCCAGCAGTTCGGGACTACCCCAAGAGACCCAGTACTTC. This encodes CASSSGLPQETQYF.

There are a few counts of this clonotype. The rearrangement joins TRBV10-3 to TRBJ1-1, with unresolved D. Looked up from germline, CDR1 is ENHRY and CDR2 is SYGVKD. The CDR3 loop spans 15 amino acids. Trimming took 8 bases from V and 6 from J, leaving 22 bases between them. The CDR3 protein is CAISPSLGDGPEAFF. In DNA form, the CDR3 reads TGTGCCATCTCTCCGAGTCTTGGGGATGGGCCTGAAGCTTTCTTT.

This chain uses TRBV10-3 with TRBJ1-5; 10 bases match TRBD1. This CDR3 region has 15 residues. J lost 6 bases, V lost 10 bases, and 12 bases had no gene match. CDR1 and CDR2 from the germline V gene are ENHRY and SYGVKD. DNA for the CDR3: TGTGCCACGACATCGGGACAGGGGATTGTTCAGCCCCAGCATTTT. Its translation: CATTSGQGIVQPQHF.

The chain couples TRBV2 to TRBJ2-3, with D unresolved. Trimming pared 3 bases from V and 0 bases from J, leaving 7 bases between. CDR1 and CDR2 from the germline V gene are SNHLY and FYNNEI. The CDR3 has 14 amino acids. The CDR3 DNA reads as TGTGCCAGCAGTGAGAGCACTAGCACAGATACGCAGTATTTT. This translates into CASSESTSTDTQYF.

The chain is built from TRBV20-1 and TRBJ2-3; the match to TRBD1 covers 9 bases. The V and J ends lost 3 bases and 1 base, in that order; junction bases with no gene match: 5. This CDR3 has 15 residues. The germline V gene encodes CDR1 DFQATT and CDR2 SNEGSKA (reference sequence). The CDR3 reads CSASRTGVRTDTQYF. The CDR3 DNA reads as TGCAGTGCTAGTAGGACAGGGGTGCGCACAGATACGCAGTATTTT.

In nucleotides, the CDR3 is TGTGCCATCAGGGACGGCCCGAACACCGGGGAGCTGTTTTTT. Protein: CAIRDGPNTGELFF. This chain connects TRBV10-3 to TRBJ2-2; no firm D call. Trimming took off 6 bases at V and 0 bases at J, with 8 bases between the two ends. This CDR3 contains 14 residues. The V gene's germline CDR1 is ENHRY and CDR2 SYGVKD.

This clonotype was found many times. The chain uses TRBV20-1 and TRBJ1-5, with no clear D. CDR3 size: 13 residues. Germline V gives CDR1 DFQATT, CDR2 SNEGSKA (reference sequence). V lost 6 bases and J lost 0, with 9 bases in between. The CDR3 DNA sequence: TGCAGTGCCCACAGATATAGCAATCAGCCCCAGCATTTT. Its translation is CSAHRYSNQPQHF.

The V call is TRBV20-1, the J call TRBJ2-7, with TRBD1 as a possible D gene (6 bases). Germline V CDR1 and CDR2: DFQATT, SNEGSKA (reference sequence). CDR3 length equals 13 residues. V was clipped by 2 bases and J by 4 bases, with 12 bases between them. The CDR3 region is CSARRDRPYEQYF. CDR3 DNA: TGCAGTGCTAGACGCGACAGGCCTTACGAGCAGTACTTC.

This chain links TRBV20-1 with TRBJ2-1, with TRBD2 identical over 10 bases. The V gene end was trimmed by 3 bases and the J gene end by 10 bases; junction bases not matched to a gene: 9. CDR3 length equals 14 residues. Germline assignment: CDR1 DFQATT and CDR2 SNEGSKA (reference sequence). CDR3 sequence: CSARGSGRAREQFF. The DNA of the CDR3 is TGCAGTGCTAGGGGCAGCGGGAGGGCCAGGGAGCAGTTCTTC.

The rearrangement uses TRBV29-1 and TRBJ2-5; 8 nucleotides agree with TRBD1. V was pared by 7 bases and J by 2 bases, with 6 bases of the junction left unmatched. In germline, CDR1 is SQVTM, CDR2 ANQGSEA. This CDR3 is 13 amino acids long. The DNA for the CDR3 is TGCAGCGCAAGGACAGGGAGACAAGAGACCCAGTACTTC. Encoded protein: CSARTGRQETQYF.

The V gene is TRBV20-1, the J gene TRBJ2-1, with TRBD2 as a possible D gene (5 bases). This CDR3 is 14 amino acids long. The V gene lost 0 bases and the J gene lost 7 bases, with 13 bases spanning the gap. Looked up from germline, CDR1 is DFQATT and CDR2 is SNEGSKA (reference sequence). CDR3 in amino acids: CSARDRGLSNEQFF. Here the CDR3 DNA reads TGCAGTGCTAGAGATCGAGGACTCTCTAATGAGCAGTTCTTC.

The V call is TRBV14, the J call TRBJ2-3; 11 positions match TRBD2. Germline CDR1 and CDR2: SGHDN and FVKESK. J was trimmed by 0 bases and V by 2 bases; bases with no gene match: 4. CDR3 size: 17 residues. CDR3 nucleotide sequence: TGTGCCAGCAGCCAAAGAAGGACTAGCGGGAGCACAGATACGCAGTATTTT. This codes for CASSQRRTSGSTDTQYF.

The chain recombines TRBV15 with TRBJ1-1; no clear D. The V gene lost 0 bases and the J gene lost 3 bases, with 8 bases spanning the gap. In germline, CDR1 is LNHNV, CDR2 YYDKDF (reference sequence). CDR3 length: 14 amino acids. Written as DNA, the CDR3 is TGTGCCACCAGCAGAGATGGTCGGGACACTGAAGCTTTCTTT. This gives the protein CATSRDGRDTEAFF.